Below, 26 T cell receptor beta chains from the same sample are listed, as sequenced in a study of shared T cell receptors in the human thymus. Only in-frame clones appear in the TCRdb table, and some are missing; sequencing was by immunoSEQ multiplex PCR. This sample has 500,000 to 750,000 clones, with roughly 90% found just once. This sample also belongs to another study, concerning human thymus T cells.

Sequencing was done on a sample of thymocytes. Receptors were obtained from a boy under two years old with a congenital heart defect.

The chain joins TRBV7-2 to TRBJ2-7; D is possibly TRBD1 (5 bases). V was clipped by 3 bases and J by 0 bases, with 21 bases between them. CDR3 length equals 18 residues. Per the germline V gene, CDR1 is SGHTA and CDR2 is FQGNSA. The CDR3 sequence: CASSFRSTGRDSSYEQYF. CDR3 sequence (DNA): TGTGCCAGCAGCTTCAGATCTACGGGTCGCGACAGCTCCTACGAGCAGTACTTC.

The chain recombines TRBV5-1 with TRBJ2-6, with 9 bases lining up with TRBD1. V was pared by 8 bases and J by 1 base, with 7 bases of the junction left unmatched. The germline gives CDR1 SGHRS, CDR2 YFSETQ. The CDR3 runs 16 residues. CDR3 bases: TGCGCCAGACAGGACAGGGGAGTTTCTGGGGCCAACGTCCTGACTTTC. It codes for CARQDRGVSGANVLTF.

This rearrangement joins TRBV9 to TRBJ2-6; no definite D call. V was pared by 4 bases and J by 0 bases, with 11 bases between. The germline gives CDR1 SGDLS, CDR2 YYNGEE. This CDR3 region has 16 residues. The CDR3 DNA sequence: TGTGCCAGCAGCCTTAGAGGCAGCTCTGGGGCCAACGTCCTGACTTTC. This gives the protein CASSLRGSSGANVLTF. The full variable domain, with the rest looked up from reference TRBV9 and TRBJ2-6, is DSGVTQTPKHLITATGQRVTLRCSPRSGDLSVYWYQQSLDQGLQFLIQYYNGEERAKGNILERFSAQQFPDLHSELNLSSLELGDSALYFCASSLRGSSGANVLTFGAGSRLTVL.

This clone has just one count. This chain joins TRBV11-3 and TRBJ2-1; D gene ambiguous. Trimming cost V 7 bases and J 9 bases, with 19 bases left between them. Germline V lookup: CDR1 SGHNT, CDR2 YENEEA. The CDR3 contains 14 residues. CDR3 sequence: CASTRTSALGEQFF. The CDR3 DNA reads TGTGCCAGCACCCGAACGTCAGCGTTGGGTGAGCAGTTCTTC.

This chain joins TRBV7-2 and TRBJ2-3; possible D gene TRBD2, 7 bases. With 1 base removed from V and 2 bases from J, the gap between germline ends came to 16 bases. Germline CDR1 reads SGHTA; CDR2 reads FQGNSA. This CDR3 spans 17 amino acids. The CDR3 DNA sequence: TGTGCCAGCAGCTTAGGGGGGGCTAGCGGTCCCACAGATACGCAGTATTTT. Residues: CASSLGGASGPTDTQYF.

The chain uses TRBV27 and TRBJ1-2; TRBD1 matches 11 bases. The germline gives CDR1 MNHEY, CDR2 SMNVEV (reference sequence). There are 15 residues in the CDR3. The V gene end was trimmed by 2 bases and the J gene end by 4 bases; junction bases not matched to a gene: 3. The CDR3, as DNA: TGTGCCAGCAGTTTAGGACAGGGGGCAAGCTATGGCTACACCTTC. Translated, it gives CASSLGQGASYGYTF.

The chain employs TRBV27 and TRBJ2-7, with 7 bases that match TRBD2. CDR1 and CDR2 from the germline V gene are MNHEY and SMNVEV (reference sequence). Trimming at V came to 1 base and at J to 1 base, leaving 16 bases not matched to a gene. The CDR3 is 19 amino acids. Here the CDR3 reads CASSLYRSQVLAVSYEQYF. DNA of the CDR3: TGTGCCAGCAGTTTATACCGGTCACAAGTGCTAGCGGTTTCCTACGAGCAGTACTTC.

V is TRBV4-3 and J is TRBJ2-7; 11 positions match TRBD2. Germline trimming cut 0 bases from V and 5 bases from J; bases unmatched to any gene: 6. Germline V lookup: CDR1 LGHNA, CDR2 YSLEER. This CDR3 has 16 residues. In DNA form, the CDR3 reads TGCGCCAGCAGCCAAGAGGCGACTAGCGGGGTCCACGAGCAGTACTTC. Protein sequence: CASSQEATSGVHEQYF.

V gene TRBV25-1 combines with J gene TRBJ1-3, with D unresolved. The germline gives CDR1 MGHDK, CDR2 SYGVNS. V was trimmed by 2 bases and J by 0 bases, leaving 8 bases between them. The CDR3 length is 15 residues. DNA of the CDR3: TGTGCCAGCAGTGAAGCTAGGAGCTCTGGAAACACCATATATTTT. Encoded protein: CASSEARSSGNTIYF.

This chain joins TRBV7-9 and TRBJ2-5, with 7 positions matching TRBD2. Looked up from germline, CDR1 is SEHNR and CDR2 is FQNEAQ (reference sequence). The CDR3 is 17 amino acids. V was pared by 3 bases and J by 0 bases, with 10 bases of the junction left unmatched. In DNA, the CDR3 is TGTGCCAGCAGCTTTGCGGCTAGCGGCACGTACCAAGAGACCCAGTACTTC. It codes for CASSFAASGTYQETQYF. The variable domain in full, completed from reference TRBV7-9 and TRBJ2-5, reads DTGVSQNPRHKITKRGQNVTFRCDPISEHNRLYWYRQTLGQGPEFLTYFQNEAQLEKSRLLSDRFSAERPKGSFSTLEIQRTEQGDSAMYLCASSFAASGTYQETQYFGPGTRLLVL.

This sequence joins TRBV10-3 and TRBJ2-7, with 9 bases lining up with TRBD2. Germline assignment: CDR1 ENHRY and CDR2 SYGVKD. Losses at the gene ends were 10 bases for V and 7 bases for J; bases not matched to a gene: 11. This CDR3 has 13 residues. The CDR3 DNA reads TGTGCCACCCTCGTAGCGGGAGCCCCTGAGCAGTACTTC. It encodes CATLVAGAPEQYF.

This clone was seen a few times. CDR3 amino acids: CASSQDLPSDDTGELFF. CDR3 sequence (DNA): TGTGCCAGCAGCCAAGATCTGCCTAGCGATGACACCGGGGAGCTGTTTTTT. The chain is built from TRBV4-2 and TRBJ2-2, with D possibly TRBD2 on 6 matching bases. Trimming shortened V by 0 bases and J by 3 bases, and 14 bases separated the two germline ends. CDR3 length: 17 amino acids. Germline lookup yields CDR1 LGHNA and CDR2 YNFKEQ.

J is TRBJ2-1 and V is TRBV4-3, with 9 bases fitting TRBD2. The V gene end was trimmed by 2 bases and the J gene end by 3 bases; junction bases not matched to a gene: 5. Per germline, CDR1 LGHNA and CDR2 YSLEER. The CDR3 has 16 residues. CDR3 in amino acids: CASSQIAGAVYNEQFF. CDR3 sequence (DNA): TGCGCCAGCAGCCAAATAGCGGGAGCGGTCTACAATGAGCAGTTCTTC.

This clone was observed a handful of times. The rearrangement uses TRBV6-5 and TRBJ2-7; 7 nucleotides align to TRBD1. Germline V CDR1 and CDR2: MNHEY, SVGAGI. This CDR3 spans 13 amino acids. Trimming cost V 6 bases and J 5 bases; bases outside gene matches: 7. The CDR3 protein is CASRRGRGHEQYF. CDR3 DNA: TGTGCCAGCAGAAGGGGTAGGGGGCACGAGCAGTACTTC.

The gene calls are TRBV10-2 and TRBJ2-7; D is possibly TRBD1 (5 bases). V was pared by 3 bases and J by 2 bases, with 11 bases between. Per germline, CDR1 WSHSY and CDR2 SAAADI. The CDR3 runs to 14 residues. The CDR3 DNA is TGCGCCAGCAGTGACGTATACAGGCCCTACGAGCAGTACTTC. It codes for CASSDVYRPYEQYF.

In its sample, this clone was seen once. The CDR3 DNA reads TGTGCCAGCAGCCCGGGGACTAGCGGAGTTCAGGAGCAGTACTTC. Translating gives CASSPGTSGVQEQYF. This chain uses TRBV7-3 with TRBJ2-7, with 11 bases that match TRBD2. From germline, CDR1 is SGHTA and CDR2 FQGTGA. CDR3 length: 15 residues. V lost 5 bases to trimming and J lost 7 bases; unmatched junction nucleotides: 10.

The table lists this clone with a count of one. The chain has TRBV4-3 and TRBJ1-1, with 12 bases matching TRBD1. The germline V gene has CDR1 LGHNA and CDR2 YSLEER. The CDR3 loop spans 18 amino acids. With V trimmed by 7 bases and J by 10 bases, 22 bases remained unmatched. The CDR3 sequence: CASTLPGQGAHVPDRAFF. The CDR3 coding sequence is TGCGCCAGCACCTTGCCGGGACAGGGGGCCCATGTGCCGGATCGAGCTTTCTTT.

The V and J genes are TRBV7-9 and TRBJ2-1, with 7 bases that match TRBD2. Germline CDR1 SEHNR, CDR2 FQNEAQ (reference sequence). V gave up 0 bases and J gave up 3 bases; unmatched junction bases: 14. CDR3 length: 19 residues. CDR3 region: CASSLAATGRLAVYNEQFF. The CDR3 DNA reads TGTGCCAGCAGCTTAGCAGCGACTGGGCGGCTAGCGGTCTACAATGAGCAGTTCTTC.

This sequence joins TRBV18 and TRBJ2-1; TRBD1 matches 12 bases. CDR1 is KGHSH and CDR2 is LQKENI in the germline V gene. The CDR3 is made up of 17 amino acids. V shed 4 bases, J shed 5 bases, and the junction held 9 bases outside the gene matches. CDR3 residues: CASSRTGTGGADNEQFF. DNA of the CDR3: TGTGCCAGCTCACGAACCGGGACAGGGGGCGCGGACAATGAGCAGTTCTTC.

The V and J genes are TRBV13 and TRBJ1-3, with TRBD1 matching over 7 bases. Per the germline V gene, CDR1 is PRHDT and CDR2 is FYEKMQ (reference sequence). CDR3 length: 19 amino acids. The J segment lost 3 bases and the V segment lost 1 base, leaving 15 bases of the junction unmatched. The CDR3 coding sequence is TGTGCCAGCAGCTTAGCGCTCCGACAGGGACCGCGCTTTGGAAACACCATATATTTT. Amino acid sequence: CASSLALRQGPRFGNTIYF.

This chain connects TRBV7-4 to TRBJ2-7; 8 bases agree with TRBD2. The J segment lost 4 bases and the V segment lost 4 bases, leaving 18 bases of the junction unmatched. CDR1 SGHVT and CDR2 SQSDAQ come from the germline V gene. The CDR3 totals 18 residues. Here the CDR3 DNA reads TGTGCCAGCAGCTCTATCGCGCGTGGGAGCGGGAGTCGATACGAGCAGTACTTC. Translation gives CASSSIARGSGSRYEQYF.

The chain's CDR3 is CASSGSGTGEETQYF. CDR3 sequence (DNA): TGTGCCAGCAGTGGGTCCGGGACAGGGGAAGAGACCCAGTACTTC. V usage is TRBV6-1 and J usage is TRBJ2-5, with TRBD1 identical over 10 bases. CDR1 is MNHNS, CDR2 SASEGT, per germline. The J segment lost 3 bases and the V segment lost 4 bases, leaving 5 bases of the junction unmatched. This CDR3 region has 15 residues.

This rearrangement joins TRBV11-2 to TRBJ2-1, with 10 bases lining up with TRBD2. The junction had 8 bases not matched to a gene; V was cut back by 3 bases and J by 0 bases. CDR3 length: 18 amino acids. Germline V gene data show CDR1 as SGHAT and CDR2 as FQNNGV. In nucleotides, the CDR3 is TGTGCCAGCAGCTTTCTCCTAGCGGGAGTCACCTCCTACAATGAGCAGTTCTTC. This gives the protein CASSFLLAGVTSYNEQFF.

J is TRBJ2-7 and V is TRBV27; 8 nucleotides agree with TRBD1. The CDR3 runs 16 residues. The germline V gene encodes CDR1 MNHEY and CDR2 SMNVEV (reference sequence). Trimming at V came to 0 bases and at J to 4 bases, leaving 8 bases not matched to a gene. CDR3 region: CASSLSTTGGPYEQYF. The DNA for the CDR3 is TGTGCCAGCAGTTTATCGACCACAGGGGGTCCGTACGAGCAGTACTTC.

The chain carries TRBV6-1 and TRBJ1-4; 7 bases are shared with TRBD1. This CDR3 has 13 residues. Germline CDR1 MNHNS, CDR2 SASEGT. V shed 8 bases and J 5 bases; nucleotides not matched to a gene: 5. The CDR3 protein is CASGGQSNEKLFF. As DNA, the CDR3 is TGTGCCAGCGGGGGACAGTCGAATGAAAAACTGTTTTTT.

The CDR3 region is CASSLIARAWGPTNEKLFF. The CDR3 DNA reads as TGTGCCAGCAGCTTAATTGCGAGGGCCTGGGGGCCCACTAATGAAAAACTGTTTTTT. V is TRBV11-3 and J is TRBJ1-4; D may be TRBD1 (6 bases). Germline CDR1 and CDR2: SGHNT and YENEEA. CDR3 length: 19 amino acids. Trimming removed 2 bases from V and 2 bases from J, with 21 bases in between.